Described below is a single T cell receptor (beta chain) sequence and its context. No antigen is known for it. The sample originates from a study of beta chain features in type 1 diabetes. Sequenced material consisted of expressed TCRB transcripts (all of the isolated RNA was reverse transcribed). Some clones are missing from TCRdb's copy, which holds only in-frame ones; the method was immunoSEQ multiplex PCR. In the table there are about 900,000 clones, roughly 15% of which are singletons. Points from the study as a whole: A pattern of fewer insertions and more deletions at VDJ junctions was seen in type 1 diabetes patients.

Around 120 mL of blood, on average, came from one heparinised draw per donor. Sorting based on CD45RO/CCR7/CD25/CD127/CD95/CD27 separated CD4+ naive, central memory, regulatory and stem cell-like memory cells. Each sorted fraction was over 98% pure. Sequencing was performed on naive CD4+ T cells from blood. The origin of this receptor is a woman aged 18-35 years in good health.

CDR3 in amino acids: CASSERMVRPDSYEQYF. CDR3 DNA sequence: TGTGCCAGCAGTGAACGAATGGTTCGGCCTGACTCCTACGAGCAGTACTTC. The chain couples TRBV2 to TRBJ2-5; D gene uncertain. The J call may be mistaken, given a closer DNA end match to TRBJ2-7. The CDR3 totals 17 residues. Germline V gene sequence: CDR1 SNHLY, CDR2 FYNNEI.